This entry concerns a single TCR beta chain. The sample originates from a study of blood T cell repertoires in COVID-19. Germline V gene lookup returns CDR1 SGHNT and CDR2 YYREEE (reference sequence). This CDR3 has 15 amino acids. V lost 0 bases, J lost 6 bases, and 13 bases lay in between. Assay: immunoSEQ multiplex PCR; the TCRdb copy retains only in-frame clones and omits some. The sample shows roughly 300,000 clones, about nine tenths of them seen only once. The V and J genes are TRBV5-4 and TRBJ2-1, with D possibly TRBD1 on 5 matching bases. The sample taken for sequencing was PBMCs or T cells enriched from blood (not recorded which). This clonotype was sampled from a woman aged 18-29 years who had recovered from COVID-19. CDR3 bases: TGTGCCAGCAGCTTGGGAACAGGTTCTGGCAATGAGCAGTTCTTC. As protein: CASSLGTGSGNEQFF.